Here is one TCR beta chain with its context. Its antigen remains unidentified. Profiled with immunoSEQ multiplex PCR; TCRdb holds only in-frame clones, not every one. The sample lists 2 million to 2.5 million clones, roughly 93% occurring once. This sample stems from a study of shared clonotypes between healthy human individuals. At the level of the study: Each donor had three CD4 naive, three CD4 memory, two CD8 naive and one CD8 memory plate. General study findings and limits: An effect of sequencing depth on clonotype sharing among donors was expected.

Source material: naive CD4+ T cells from PBMCs. Regarding subset: CD45RA+ positively selected. This receptor was taken from a man in his late teens or twenties in good health. Some clones in this sample may be carry-over from other donors' samples.

CDR3 in amino acids: CASSPLPGTSGRETQYF. In nucleotides, the CDR3 is TGTGCCAGCAGTCCCCTCCCCGGGACTAGCGGTAGAGAGACCCAGTACTTC. V gene TRBV28 combines with J gene TRBJ2-5, with TRBD2 matching 11 bases. The CDR3 covers 17 residues. V shed 5 bases, J shed 4 bases, and the junction held 12 bases outside the gene matches. The germline V gene has CDR1 MDHEN and CDR2 SYDVKM.